The source of this T cell receptor (beta chain) is a study of tumor-infiltrating lymphocytes in oesophageal squamous cell carcinoma. In TCRdb, the PCR reads were re-called with MiXCR into one record per CDR3 protein. The data contain tens of thousands of distinct CDR3 sequences, around 40% of them seen just once; the ten biggest clones take up roughly 23%. There are many counts of this clonotype. The CDR3 extends over 17 amino acids. Trimming took off 5 bases at V and 5 bases at J, with 22 bases between the two ends. Germline lookup yields CDR1 MDHEN and CDR2 SYDVKM. The chain employs TRBV28 and TRBJ1-5, with D possibly TRBD1 on 6 matching bases. This receptor was identified in a male donor with esophageal squamous cell carcinoma. What was sequenced was esophageal tumor tissue. The DNA for the CDR3 is TGTGCCAGCAGTACCCGACGTAGGGGGAATGTCGATCAGCCCCAGCATTTT. Amino acids: CASSTRRRGNVDQPQHF.